One and the same sample provided the 8 T cell receptor beta chains below, sequenced in a study of early T cells in non-severe SARS-CoV-2 infection. TCRdb ran MiXCR on the 5' RACE reads and lists one entry per CDR3 protein. The sample lists tens of thousands of distinct CDR3 sequences, around 12% occurring once. The sequenced sample was whole blood. Receptor source: an adult who was a healthcare worker with PCR-confirmed SARS-CoV-2 infection or an uninfected control (not recorded which).

Many counts were recorded for this clonotype. The chain links TRBV12-3 or TRBV12-4 to TRBJ2-5; D not certain. There are 11 residues in the CDR3. V gave up 6 bases and J gave up 5 bases, with 7 bases separating them. CDR3 nucleotide sequence: TGTGCCAGCAGCTCTTTGGAGACCCAGTACTTC. Translation: CASSSLETQYF.

In this sample, this clonotype turned up many times. The gene calls are TRBV18 and TRBJ1-1; D is unresolved. V gave up 2 bases and J gave up 5 bases, with 9 bases separating them. CDR1 and CDR2 (germline): KGHSH, LQKENI. This CDR3 has 13 amino acids. In DNA, the CDR3 is TGTGCCAGCTCACCAACGGTTATAACTGAAGCTTTCTTT. Protein: CASSPTVITEAFF.

This clonotype appeared many times. J is TRBJ1-3 and V is TRBV4-3; D gene uncertain. The CDR3 is 15 amino acids. Germline V gives CDR1 LGHNA, CDR2 YSLEER. V was shortened by 2 bases and J by 0 bases, with 8 bases between the two germline ends. The CDR3 protein is CASSQSANSGNTIYF. In DNA form, the CDR3 reads TGCGCCAGCAGCCAATCCGCTAACTCTGGAAACACCATATATTTT.

The chain has TRBV20-1 and TRBJ1-4; possibly TRBD1 for D (5 bases). Germline CDR1 DFQATT, CDR2 SNEGSKA (reference sequence). The CDR3 consists of 19 residues. Between the trimmed V and J ends, which lost 5 bases and 4 bases, there was a span of 29 bases. The CDR3 sequence: CSAPPRDGDLLGNNEKLFF. CDR3 DNA: TGCAGTGCTCCCCCCCGGGACGGAGATTTACTGGGGAATAATGAAAAACTGTTTTTT.

A few counts support this clonotype. The chain uses TRBV5-1 and TRBJ2-7; the D gene is possibly TRBD2 (5 bases). This CDR3 has 14 residues. Germline assignment: CDR1 SGHRS and CDR2 YFSETQ. V was shortened by 6 bases and J by 4 bases, with 17 bases between the two germline ends. CDR3 protein: CASTPPGSRYEQYF. The DNA of the CDR3 is TGCGCCAGCACCCCACCGGGGTCTAGGTACGAGCAGTACTTC.

This clonotype showed up just a few times. V and J are TRBV6-2 or TRBV6-3 and TRBJ1-2; unclear D gene. The CDR3 covers 12 residues. V dropped 2 bases and J dropped 4 bases, with 5 bases sitting between them. The germline CDR1 and CDR2 sequences are MNHEY and SVGEGT. CDR3 in amino acids: CASSYGSYGYTF. For the CDR3, the DNA is TGTGCCAGCAGTTACGGGAGCTATGGCTACACCTTC.

This clonotype turned up a few times. The chain recombines TRBV5-1 with TRBJ2-3; D remains ambiguous. Between the trimmed V and J ends, which lost 2 bases and 6 bases, there was a span of 13 bases. The germline V gene encodes CDR1 SGHRS and CDR2 YFSETQ. This CDR3 contains 14 residues. Here the CDR3 DNA reads TGCGCCAGCAGCTTCAAGGGCGTGTGGGATACGCAGTATTTT. Encoded protein: CASSFKGVWDTQYF. Full variable domain (outside the CDR3, taken from reference TRBV5-1 and TRBJ2-3): KAGVTQTPRYLIKTRGQQVTLSCSPISGHRSVSWYQQTPGQGLQFLFEYFSETQRNKGNFPGRFSGRQFSNSRSEMNVSTLELGDSALYLCASSFKGVWDTQYFGPGTRLTVL.

This clonotype has a handful of counts. V is TRBV27 and J is TRBJ2-6, with 10 bases aligning to TRBD1. Germline assignment: CDR1 MNHEY and CDR2 SMNVEV (reference sequence). V lost 5 bases to trimming and J lost 2 bases; unmatched junction nucleotides: 9. The CDR3 is 18 amino acids. The CDR3 DNA reads TGTGCCAGCAGTAAACCGGGACAGGGGTTTCCTGGGGCCAACGTCCTGACTTTC. Its protein is CASSKPGQGFPGANVLTF.